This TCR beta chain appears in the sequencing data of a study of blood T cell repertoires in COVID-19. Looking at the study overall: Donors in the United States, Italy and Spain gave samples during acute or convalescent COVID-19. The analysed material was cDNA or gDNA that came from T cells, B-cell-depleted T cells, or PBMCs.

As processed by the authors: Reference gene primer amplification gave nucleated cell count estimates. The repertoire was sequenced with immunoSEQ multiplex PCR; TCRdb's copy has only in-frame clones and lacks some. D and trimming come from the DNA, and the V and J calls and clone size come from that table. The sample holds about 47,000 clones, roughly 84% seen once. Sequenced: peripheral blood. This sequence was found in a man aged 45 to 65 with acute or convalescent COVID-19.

CDR3 nucleotide sequence: TGTGCCAGCAGCTTGGAGACGGGGACAAGCGAGCAGTACTTC. This codes for CASSLETGTSEQYF. The chain uses TRBV5-4 and TRBJ2-7, with D perhaps TRBD1 (6 bases). V was trimmed by 0 bases and J by 6 bases, leaving 13 bases between them. Looked up from germline, CDR1 is SGHNT and CDR2 is YYREEE (reference sequence). This CDR3 has 14 residues.